The entry that follows covers one T cell receptor beta chain sequence. Participants were aged about 18 to 90 years, lived in over 20 US areas, and enrolled virtually. Participants reported their clinical history, and cohort assignment relied on those reports. Germline values: CDR1 MNHEY, CDR2 SVGEGT. V lost 6 bases to trimming and J lost 1 base, with 15 bases between them. The CDR3 runs 15 residues. The data derive from a study of blood T cell repertoires in COVID-19. Study-wide context: PBMCs, B-cell-depleted T cells, or T cells provided the cDNA or gDNA that made up the material.

Per the study methods: Amplifying reference gene primers gave estimates of nucleated cell counts. Sequencing used immunoSEQ multiplex PCR; TCRdb keeps in-frame clones, though not all of them. V, J and clone size are taken as reported in that table, and D and trimming were inferred from the DNA itself. The table has 300,000 to 400,000 clones, roughly 90% seen once; the top ten hold 0.9% to 1%. The source of this sequence is a woman in her 30s with acute COVID-19. The sequencing sample was made of PBMCs or T cells enriched from blood (not recorded which). This chain connects TRBV6-2 or TRBV6-3 to TRBJ1-1; D perhaps matches TRBD1 (6 bases). The CDR3 loop is CASSPSGGQNTEAFF. CDR3 DNA: TGTGCCAGCAGCCCCTCGGGGGGCCAGAACACTGAAGCTTTCTTT.